A selection of T cell receptor beta chains follows, all from one sample in a study of cytotoxic CD8 clonotypes in ibrutinib-treated CLL. Assay used: immunoSEQ multiplex PCR; TCRdb lists only in-frame clones, some missing. The sample contains 130,000 or so clones, 80% to 90% of which appear only once. The sequencing here drew on PBMCs, taken after 24 months of ibrutinib treatment. The receptors stem from a human donor with chronic lymphocytic leukemia. The CDR3 runs from the conserved cysteine through the conserved F or W. Each record gives: D gene, clone size, V gene, J gene, CDR3 DNA, CDR3 protein. A D gene is named only where the DNA matches it firmly. Some rows mark clone size as missing; the rest say once, few, many or name a class of expanded clone.

D gene: .
clone size: .
V gene: TRBV18
J gene: TRBJ2-1
CDR3 DNA: TGTGCCAGCTCACCTATCCGGACCACAGAAAATGAGCAGTTCTTC
CDR3 protein: CASSPIRTTENEQFF

D gene: TRBD1
clone size: .
V gene: TRBV7-2
J gene: TRBJ2-5
CDR3 DNA: TGTGCCAGCAGCTTCGGGACAGGAGAGACCCAGTACTTC
CDR3 protein: CASSFGTGETQYF

D gene: .
clone size: .
V gene: TRBV18
J gene: TRBJ1-2
CDR3 DNA: TGTGCCAGCTCACCACGGGACGGGCTTTCCACAGAGGGCTACACCTTC
CDR3 protein: CASSPRDGLSTEGYTF

D gene: TRBD1
clone size: .
V gene: TRBV6-5
J gene: TRBJ2-7
CDR3 DNA: TGTGCCAGCAGCCCTTCGACAGGGGCGAGGGAGCAGTACTTC
CDR3 protein: CASSPSTGAREQYF

D gene: .
clone size: once
V gene: TRBV28
J gene: TRBJ1-2
CDR3 DNA: TGTGCCAGCAGTCCCCCTGCTACAGGACCCTACACCTTC
CDR3 protein: CASSPPATGPYTF

D gene: .
clone size: .
V gene: TRBV5-1
J gene: TRBJ1-3
CDR3 DNA: TGCGCCAGCAGCTTGGAGGTCGATAGCTCTGGAAACACCATATATTTT
CDR3 protein: CASSLEVDSSGNTIYF

D gene: .
clone size: .
V gene: TRBV7-2
J gene: TRBJ2-7
CDR3 DNA: TGTGCCAGCAGCTTAGGCGGTAGCGCCCACGAGCAGTACTTC
CDR3 protein: CASSLGGSAHEQYF

D gene: .
clone size: .
V gene: TRBV27
J gene: TRBJ1-1
CDR3 DNA: TGTGCCAGCAGTTTACGAGAGAAGAACACTGAAGCTTTCTTT
CDR3 protein: CASSLREKNTEAFF

D gene: TRBD1
clone size: .
V gene: TRBV29-1
J gene: TRBJ2-2
CDR3 DNA: TGCAGCGTTATTTACAGGGGAGCGACCGGGGAGCTGTTTTTT
CDR3 protein: CSVIYRGATGELFF

D gene: .
clone size: .
V gene: TRBV28
J gene: TRBJ1-5
CDR3 DNA: TGTGCCAGCGTTTCTTTGGGTCAGCCCCAGCATTTT
CDR3 protein: CASVSLGQPQHF

D gene: .
clone size: .
V gene: TRBV7-9
J gene: TRBJ1-3
CDR3 DNA: TGTGCCAGCAGCTATTCGGCCAGCTCTGGAAACACCATATATTTT
CDR3 protein: CASSYSASSGNTIYF

D gene: .
clone size: .
V gene: TRBV5-1
J gene: TRBJ2-3
CDR3 DNA: TGCGCCAGCAGGGAACAGGGTTCAGATACGCAGTATTTT
CDR3 protein: CASREQGSDTQYF

D gene: .
clone size: .
V gene: TRBV28
J gene: TRBJ1-6
CDR3 DNA: TGTGCCAGCAGTCCCCCCGCAGGGGCCCTCCACTTT
CDR3 protein: CASSPPAGALHF

D gene: .
clone size: .
V gene: TRBV13
J gene: TRBJ2-1
CDR3 DNA: TGTGCCAGCAGCCCACTGAAAATCAGCGGCCTCTCCTACAATGAGCAGTTCTTC
CDR3 protein: CASSPLKISGLSYNEQFF

D gene: .
clone size: .
V gene: TRBV6-5
J gene: TRBJ1-5
CDR3 DNA: TGTGCCAGCAGTTACTCGGGGCAAGGAAATCAGCCCCAGCATTTT
CDR3 protein: CASSYSGQGNQPQHF

D gene: .
clone size: .
V gene: TRBV2
J gene: TRBJ1-1
CDR3 DNA: TGTGCCAGCAGTTTTACAGGGATGAACACTGAAGCTTTCTTT
CDR3 protein: CASSFTGMNTEAFF

D gene: TRBD2
clone size: .
V gene: TRBV5-1
J gene: TRBJ2-7
CDR3 DNA: TGCGCCAGCAGCTTCGAGACTAGCGGGGGCTCCTACGAGCAGTACTTC
CDR3 protein: CASSFETSGGSYEQYF

D gene: .
clone size: .
V gene: TRBV25-1
J gene: TRBJ1-2
CDR3 DNA: TGTGCCAGCGGCAGGGGATATGGCTACACCTTC
CDR3 protein: CASGRGYGYTF

D gene: TRBD1
clone size: .
V gene: TRBV28
J gene: TRBJ2-7
CDR3 DNA: TGTGCCAGCAGGACCGGGGACAGGGGTTTCCACGAGCAGTACTTC
CDR3 protein: CASRTGDRGFHEQYF

D gene: .
clone size: .
V gene: TRBV5-1
J gene: TRBJ1-1
CDR3 DNA: TGCGCCAGCAGCTCCCTAATCGGGGACATGAACACTGAAGCTTTCTTT
CDR3 protein: CASSSLIGDMNTEAFF

D gene: TRBD2
clone size: .
V gene: TRBV7-3
J gene: TRBJ2-5
CDR3 DNA: TGTGCCAGCAGCCGGGCGGGCGGGGGAGTCCAAGAGACCCAGTACTTC
CDR3 protein: CASSRAGGGVQETQYF

D gene: .
clone size: few
V gene: TRBV5-1
J gene: TRBJ1-6
CDR3 DNA: TGCGCCAGCAGCCCCCTGGGGGAGCGGGAGAGTTCACCCCTCCACTTT
CDR3 protein: CASSPLGERESSPLHF

D gene: .
clone size: .
V gene: TRBV15
J gene: TRBJ2-1
CDR3 DNA: TGTGCCACCAGCAGAGCGGGAGTCGAAGACGGTGAGCAGTTCTTC
CDR3 protein: CATSRAGVEDGEQFF

D gene: TRBD2
clone size: .
V gene: TRBV5-4
J gene: TRBJ2-1
CDR3 DNA: TGTGCCAGCAGCTTGGGTGGACTAGGAAATGAGCAGTTCTTC
CDR3 protein: CASSLGGLGNEQFF

D gene: TRBD1
clone size: .
V gene: TRBV28
J gene: TRBJ2-1
CDR3 DNA: TGTGCCAGCAGGCCACCGGGACAGGGGTCGGATGAGCAGTTCTTC
CDR3 protein: CASRPPGQGSDEQFF

D gene: TRBD1
clone size: once
V gene: TRBV28
J gene: TRBJ1-5
CDR3 DNA: TGTGCCAGCAGTTACCTGTTGGACAGGCGAAATAGCAATCAGCCCCAGCATTTT
CDR3 protein: CASSYLLDRRNSNQPQHF

D gene: .
clone size: .
V gene: TRBV6-5
J gene: TRBJ2-1
CDR3 DNA: TGTGCCAGCAGTTACAGGGGTTCGGCCTACAATGAGCAGTTCTTC
CDR3 protein: CASSYRGSAYNEQFF

D gene: .
clone size: .
V gene: TRBV9
J gene: TRBJ1-5
CDR3 DNA: TGTGCCAGCAGCGTCTCCCCGGGACCGGGTAGCAATCAGCCCCAGCATTTT
CDR3 protein: CASSVSPGPGSNQPQHF

D gene: .
clone size: .
V gene: TRBV7-9
J gene: TRBJ1-5
CDR3 DNA: TGTGCCAGCAGCTTAGGAGCAGGGAGGGTCATACAGCCCCAGCATTTT
CDR3 protein: CASSLGAGRVIQPQHF

D gene: TRBD1
clone size: once
V gene: TRBV18
J gene: TRBJ2-7
CDR3 DNA: TGTGCCAGCTCACCCACGGGCCCGCCGGGACAGGGACCCTACGAGCAGTACTTC
CDR3 protein: CASSPTGPPGQGPYEQYF

D gene: .
clone size: .
V gene: TRBV5-1
J gene: TRBJ1-1
CDR3 DNA: TGCGCCAGCAGCTCGGGGACACTGAACACTGAAGCTTTCTTT
CDR3 protein: CASSSGTLNTEAFF

D gene: .
clone size: .
V gene: TRBV6-5
J gene: TRBJ2-1
CDR3 DNA: TGTGCCAGCAGTTCATGGGACTCCGACAATGAGCAGTTCTTC
CDR3 protein: CASSSWDSDNEQFF

D gene: TRBD1
clone size: .
V gene: TRBV29-1
J gene: TRBJ2-3
CDR3 DNA: TGCAGCGTTGTCGGGACAGGGGATTGGGATACGCAGTATTTT
CDR3 protein: CSVVGTGDWDTQYF

D gene: .
clone size: once
V gene: TRBV27
J gene: TRBJ1-1
CDR3 DNA: TGTGCCAGCATAAGTTGGGGGATGAACACTGAAGCTTTCTTT
CDR3 protein: CASISWGMNTEAFF

D gene: TRBD1
clone size: .
V gene: TRBV5-1
J gene: TRBJ1-2
CDR3 DNA: TGCGCCAGCCGACCGACAGGGGGCTATGGCTACACCTTC
CDR3 protein: CASRPTGGYGYTF

D gene: TRBD2
clone size: .
V gene: TRBV4-2
J gene: TRBJ2-1
CDR3 DNA: TGTGCCAGCAGCCTCCCGACCGGGGGGGTGAACAATGAGCAGTTCTTC
CDR3 protein: CASSLPTGGVNNEQFF

D gene: TRBD1
clone size: .
V gene: TRBV28
J gene: TRBJ1-2
CDR3 DNA: TGTGCCAGCAGTTTAGGGGACAGTTCTAACTATGGCTACACCTTC
CDR3 protein: CASSLGDSSNYGYTF

D gene: .
clone size: .
V gene: TRBV18
J gene: TRBJ1-3
CDR3 DNA: TGTGCCAGCTCACCAGGGGCGGCTGGAAACACCATATATTTT
CDR3 protein: CASSPGAAGNTIYF

D gene: TRBD2
clone size: .
V gene: TRBV6-7
J gene: TRBJ2-3
CDR3 DNA: TGTGCCAGCAGTTACACCCTAGCGGGACTTACCACAGATACGCAGTATTTT
CDR3 protein: CASSYTLAGLTTDTQYF

D gene: .
clone size: .
V gene: TRBV7-9
J gene: TRBJ2-7
CDR3 DNA: TGTGCCAGCAGCTTAGGGAAACTAGGGGGTTCCTACGAGCAGTACTTC
CDR3 protein: CASSLGKLGGSYEQYF

D gene: .
clone size: .
V gene: TRBV6-5
J gene: TRBJ1-2
CDR3 DNA: TGTGCCAGCAGCCCACGGACAGCATATGGCTACACCTTC
CDR3 protein: CASSPRTAYGYTF